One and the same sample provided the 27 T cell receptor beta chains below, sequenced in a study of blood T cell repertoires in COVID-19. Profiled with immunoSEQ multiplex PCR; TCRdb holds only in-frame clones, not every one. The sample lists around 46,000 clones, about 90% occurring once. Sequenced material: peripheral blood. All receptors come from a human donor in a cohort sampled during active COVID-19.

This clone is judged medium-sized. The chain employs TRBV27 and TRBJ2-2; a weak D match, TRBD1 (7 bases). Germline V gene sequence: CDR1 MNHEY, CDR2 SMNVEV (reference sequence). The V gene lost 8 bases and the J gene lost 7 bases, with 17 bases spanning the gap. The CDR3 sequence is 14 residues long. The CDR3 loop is CASGRQGGGGELFF. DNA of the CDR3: TGTGCCAGCGGCCGACAGGGAGGTGGCGGGGAGCTGTTTTTT.

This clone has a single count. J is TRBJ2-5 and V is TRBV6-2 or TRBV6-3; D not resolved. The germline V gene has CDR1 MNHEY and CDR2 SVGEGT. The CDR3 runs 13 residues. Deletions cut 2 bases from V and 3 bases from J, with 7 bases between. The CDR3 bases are TGTGCCAGCAGTTACACGGCGGAAGAGACCCAGTACTTC. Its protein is CASSYTAEETQYF.

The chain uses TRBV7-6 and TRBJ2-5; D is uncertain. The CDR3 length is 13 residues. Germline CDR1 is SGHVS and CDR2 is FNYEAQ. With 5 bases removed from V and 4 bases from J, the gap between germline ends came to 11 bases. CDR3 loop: CASSNTNIETQYF. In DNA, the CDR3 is TGTGCCAGCAGCAACACCAATATAGAGACCCAGTACTTC.

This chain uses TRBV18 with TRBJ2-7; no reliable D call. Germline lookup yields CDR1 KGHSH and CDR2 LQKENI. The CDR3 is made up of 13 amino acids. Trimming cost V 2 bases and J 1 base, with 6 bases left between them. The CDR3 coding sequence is TGTGCCAGCTCACCAGAGCGATCCTACGAGCAGTACTTC. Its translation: CASSPERSYEQYF.

The CDR3 loop reads CASSPGLADNEQFF. The CDR3 bases are TGTGCCAGCTCACCTGGACTAGCGGACAATGAGCAGTTCTTC. The chain links TRBV18 to TRBJ2-1; 10 bases are a match to TRBD2. This CDR3 comprises 14 residues. Per the germline V gene, CDR1 is KGHSH and CDR2 is LQKENI. With V trimmed by 3 bases and J by 5 bases, 1 base remained unmatched.

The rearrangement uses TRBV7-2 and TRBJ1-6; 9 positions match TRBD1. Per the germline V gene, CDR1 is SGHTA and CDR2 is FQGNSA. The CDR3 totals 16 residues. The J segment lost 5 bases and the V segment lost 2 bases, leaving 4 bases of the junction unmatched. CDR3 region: CASSLTGGANNSPLHF. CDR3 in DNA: TGTGCCAGCAGCTTAACAGGGGGCGCGAATAATTCACCCCTCCACTTT.

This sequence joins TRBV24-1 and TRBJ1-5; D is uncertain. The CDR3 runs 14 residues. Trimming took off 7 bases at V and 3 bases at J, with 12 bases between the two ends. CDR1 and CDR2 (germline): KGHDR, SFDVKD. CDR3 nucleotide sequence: TGTGCCACCAGCCTTGGAGGGAACAATCAGCCCCAGCATTTT. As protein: CATSLGGNNQPQHF.

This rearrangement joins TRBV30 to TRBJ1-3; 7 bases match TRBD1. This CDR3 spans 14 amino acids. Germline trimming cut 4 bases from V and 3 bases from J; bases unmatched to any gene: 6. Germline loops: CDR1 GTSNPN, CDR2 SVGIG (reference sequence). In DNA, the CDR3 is TGTGCCTGGACGAGACAGGGAAATGGAAACACCATATATTTT. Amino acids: CAWTRQGNGNTIYF.

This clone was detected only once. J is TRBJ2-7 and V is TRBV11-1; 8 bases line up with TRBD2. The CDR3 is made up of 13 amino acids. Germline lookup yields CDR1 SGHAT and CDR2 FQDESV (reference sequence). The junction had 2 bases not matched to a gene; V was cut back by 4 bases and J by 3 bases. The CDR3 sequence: CASSSGLGYEQYF. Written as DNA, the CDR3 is TGTGCCAGCAGCTCGGGACTAGGCTACGAGCAGTACTTC. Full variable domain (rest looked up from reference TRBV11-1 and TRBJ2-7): EAEVAQSPRYKITEKSQAVAFWCDPISGHATLYWYRQILGQGPELLVQFQDESVVDDSQLPKDRFSAERLKGVDSTLKIQPAELGDSAMYLCASSSGLGYEQYFGPGTRLTVT.

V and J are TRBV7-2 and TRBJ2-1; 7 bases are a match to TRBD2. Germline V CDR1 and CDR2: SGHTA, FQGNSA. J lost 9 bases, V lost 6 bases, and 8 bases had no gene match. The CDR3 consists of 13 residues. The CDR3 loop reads CASRPAGVGEQFF. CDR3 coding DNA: TGTGCCAGCAGGCCCGCGGGAGTCGGTGAGCAGTTCTTC.

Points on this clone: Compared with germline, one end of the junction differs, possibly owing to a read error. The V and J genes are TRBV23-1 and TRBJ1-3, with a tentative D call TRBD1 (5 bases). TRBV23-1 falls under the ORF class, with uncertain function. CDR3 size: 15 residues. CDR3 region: CASSQIRGGWKHHIF. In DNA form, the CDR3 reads TGCGCCAGCAGTCAAATTCGGGGGGGTTGGAAACACCATATATTT.

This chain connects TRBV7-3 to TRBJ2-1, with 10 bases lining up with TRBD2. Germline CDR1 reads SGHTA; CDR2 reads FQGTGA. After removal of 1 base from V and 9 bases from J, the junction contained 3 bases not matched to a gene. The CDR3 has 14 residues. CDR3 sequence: CASSLRAGGREQFF. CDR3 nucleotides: TGTGCCAGCAGCTTAAGAGCGGGGGGGCGTGAGCAGTTCTTC.

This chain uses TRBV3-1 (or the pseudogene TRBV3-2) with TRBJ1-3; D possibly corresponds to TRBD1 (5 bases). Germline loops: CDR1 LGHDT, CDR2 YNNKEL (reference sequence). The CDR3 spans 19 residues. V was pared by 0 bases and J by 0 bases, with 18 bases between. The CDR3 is CASSQERNGRTHSGNTIYF. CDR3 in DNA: TGTGCCAGCAGCCAAGAGCGCAACGGACGGACACACTCTGGAAACACCATATATTTT.

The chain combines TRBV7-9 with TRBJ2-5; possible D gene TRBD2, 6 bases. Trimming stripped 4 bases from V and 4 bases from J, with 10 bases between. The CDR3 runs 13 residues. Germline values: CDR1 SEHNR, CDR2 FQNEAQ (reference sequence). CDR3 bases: TGTGCCAGCAGCTGGCGGGGTAGAGAGACCCAGTACTTC. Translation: CASSWRGRETQYF.

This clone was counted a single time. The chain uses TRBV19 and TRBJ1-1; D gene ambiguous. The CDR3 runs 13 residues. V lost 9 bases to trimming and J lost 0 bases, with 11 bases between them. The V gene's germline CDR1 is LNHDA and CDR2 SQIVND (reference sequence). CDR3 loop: CASRTVMNTEAFF. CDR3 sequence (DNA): TGTGCCAGCAGAACAGTGATGAACACTGAAGCTTTCTTT.

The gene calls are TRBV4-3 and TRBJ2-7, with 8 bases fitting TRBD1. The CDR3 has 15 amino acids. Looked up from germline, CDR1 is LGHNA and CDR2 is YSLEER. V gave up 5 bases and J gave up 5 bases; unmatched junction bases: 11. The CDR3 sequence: CASSVQTGESHEQYF. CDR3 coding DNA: TGCGCCAGCAGCGTTCAGACAGGGGAGTCCCACGAGCAGTACTTC.

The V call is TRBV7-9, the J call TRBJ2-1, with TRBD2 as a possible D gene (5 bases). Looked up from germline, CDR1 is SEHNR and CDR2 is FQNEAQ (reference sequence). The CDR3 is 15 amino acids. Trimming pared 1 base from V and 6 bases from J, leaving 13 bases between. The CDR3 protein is CASSLVSVALNEQFF. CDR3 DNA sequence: TGTGCCAGCAGCTTAGTCTCCGTAGCGCTCAATGAGCAGTTCTTC.

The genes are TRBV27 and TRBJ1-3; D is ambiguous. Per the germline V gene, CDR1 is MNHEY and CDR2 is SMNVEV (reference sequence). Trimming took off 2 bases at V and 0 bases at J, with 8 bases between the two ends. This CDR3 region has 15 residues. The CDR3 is CASSLGGYSGNTIYF. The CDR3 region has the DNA TGTGCCAGCAGTTTAGGCGGTTACTCTGGAAACACCATATATTTT.

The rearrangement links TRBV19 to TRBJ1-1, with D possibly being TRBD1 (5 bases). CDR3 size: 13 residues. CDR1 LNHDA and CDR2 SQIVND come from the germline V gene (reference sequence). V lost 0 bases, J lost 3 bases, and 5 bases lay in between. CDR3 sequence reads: CASSIDRDTEAFF. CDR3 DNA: TGTGCCAGTAGTATAGACAGGGACACTGAAGCTTTCTTT.

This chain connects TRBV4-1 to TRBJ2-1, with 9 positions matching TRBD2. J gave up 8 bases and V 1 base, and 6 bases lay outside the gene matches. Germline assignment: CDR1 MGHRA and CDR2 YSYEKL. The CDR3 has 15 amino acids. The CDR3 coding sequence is TGCGCCAGCAGCCAAGGCCCGGGACTAGCTCATGAGCAGTTCTTC. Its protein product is CASSQGPGLAHEQFF.

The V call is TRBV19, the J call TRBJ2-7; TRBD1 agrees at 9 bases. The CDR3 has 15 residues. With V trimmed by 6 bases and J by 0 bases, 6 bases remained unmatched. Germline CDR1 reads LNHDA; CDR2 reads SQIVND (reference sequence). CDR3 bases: TGTGCCAGTAGCCTACAGGGGGCCCTCTCCTACGAGCAGTACTTC. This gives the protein CASSLQGALSYEQYF.

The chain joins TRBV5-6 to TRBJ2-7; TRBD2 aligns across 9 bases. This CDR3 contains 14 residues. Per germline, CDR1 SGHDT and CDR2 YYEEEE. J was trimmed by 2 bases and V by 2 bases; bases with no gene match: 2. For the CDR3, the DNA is TGTGCCAGCAGCTTAGCGGGAGGACCCTACGAGCAGTACTTC. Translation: CASSLAGGPYEQYF.

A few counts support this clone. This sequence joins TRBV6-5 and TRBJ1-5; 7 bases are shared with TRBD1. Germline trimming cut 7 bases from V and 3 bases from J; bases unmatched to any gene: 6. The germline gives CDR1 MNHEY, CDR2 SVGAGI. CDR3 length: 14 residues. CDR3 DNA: TGTGCCAGCAAATCCGGGACAGTCAATCAGCCCCAGCATTTT. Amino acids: CASKSGTVNQPQHF.

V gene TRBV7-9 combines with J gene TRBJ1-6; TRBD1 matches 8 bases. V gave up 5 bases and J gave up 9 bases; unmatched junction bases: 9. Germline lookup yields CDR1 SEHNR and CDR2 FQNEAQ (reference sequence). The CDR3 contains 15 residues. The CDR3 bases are TGTGCCAGCAGCCCTCGGGACAGGTTGGGTTCACCCCTCCACTTT. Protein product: CASSPRDRLGSPLHF.

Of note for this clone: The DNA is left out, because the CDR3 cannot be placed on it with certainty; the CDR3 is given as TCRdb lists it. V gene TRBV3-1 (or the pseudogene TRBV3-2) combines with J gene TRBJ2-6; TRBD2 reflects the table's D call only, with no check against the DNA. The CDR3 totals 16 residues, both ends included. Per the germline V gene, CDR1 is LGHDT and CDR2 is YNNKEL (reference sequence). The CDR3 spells CASSQVGTFGANVLTF.

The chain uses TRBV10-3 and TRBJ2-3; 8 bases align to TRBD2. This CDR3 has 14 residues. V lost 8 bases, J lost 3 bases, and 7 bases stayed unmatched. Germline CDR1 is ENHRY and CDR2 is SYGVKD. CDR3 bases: TGTGCCATCCGCAGCGGGAGAGAAACAGATACGCAGTATTTT. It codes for CAIRSGRETDTQYF.

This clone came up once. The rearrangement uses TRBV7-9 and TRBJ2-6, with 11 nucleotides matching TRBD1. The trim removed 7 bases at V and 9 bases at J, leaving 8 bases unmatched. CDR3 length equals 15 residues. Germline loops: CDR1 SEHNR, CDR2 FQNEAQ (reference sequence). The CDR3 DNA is TGTGCCAGCACACTAAGGGACAGGGGGAACAACGTCCTGACTTTC. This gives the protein CASTLRDRGNNVLTF. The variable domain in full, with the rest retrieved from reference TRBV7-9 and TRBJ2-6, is DTGVSQNPRHKITKRGQNVTFRCDPISEHNRLYWYRQTLGQGPEFLTYFQNEAQLEKSRLLSDRFSAERPKGSFSTLEIQRTEQGDSAMYLCASTLRDRGNNVLTFGAGSRLTVL.